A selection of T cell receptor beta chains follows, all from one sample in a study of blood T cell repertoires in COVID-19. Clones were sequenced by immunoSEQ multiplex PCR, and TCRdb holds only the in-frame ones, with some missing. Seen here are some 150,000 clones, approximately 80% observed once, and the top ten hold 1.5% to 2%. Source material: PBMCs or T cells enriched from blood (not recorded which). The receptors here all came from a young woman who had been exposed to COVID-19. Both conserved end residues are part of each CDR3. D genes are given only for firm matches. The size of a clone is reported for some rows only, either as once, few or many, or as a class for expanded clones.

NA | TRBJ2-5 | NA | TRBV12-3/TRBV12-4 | CASSQAEETQYF | TGTGCCAGCAGTCAAGCCGAAGAGACCCAGTACTTC
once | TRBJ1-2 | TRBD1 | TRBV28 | CASRGGTGRYTF | TGTGCCAGCAGAGGGGGGACAGGGCGCTACACCTTC
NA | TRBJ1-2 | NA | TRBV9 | CASSAGGDYHYGYTF | TGTGCCAGCAGCGCTGGCGGCGATTATCACTATGGCTACACCTTC
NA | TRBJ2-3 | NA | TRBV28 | CASSFPGISTDTQYF | TGTGCCAGCAGTTTTCCGGGGATTAGCACAGATACGCAGTATTTT
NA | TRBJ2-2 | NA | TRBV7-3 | CASSLFQGTGELFF | TGTGCCAGCAGCTTATTTCAGGGAACCGGGGAGCTGTTTTTT
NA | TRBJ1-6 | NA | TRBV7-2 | CASSLVRGSYNSPLHF | TGTGCCAGCAGCTTAGTCAGGGGCTCCTATAATTCACCCCTCCACTTT
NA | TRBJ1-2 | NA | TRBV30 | CAWSNIRSGYTF | TGTGCCTGGAGCAATATCAGGTCAGGCTACACCTTC
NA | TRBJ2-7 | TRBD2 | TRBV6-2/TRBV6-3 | CASSYSTVAGAYEQYF | TGTGCCAGCAGTTACTCGACGGTAGCGGGCGCCTACGAGCAGTACTTC
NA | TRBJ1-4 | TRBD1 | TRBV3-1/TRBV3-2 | CASSHAGGEEKLFF | TGTGCCAGCAGCCACGCAGGGGGCGAAGAAAAACTGTTTTTT
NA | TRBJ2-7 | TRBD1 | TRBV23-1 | CASSQSIGQVTIYYEQYF | TGCGCCAGCAGTCAATCGATAGGACAGGTCACCATCTACTACGAGCAGTACTTC
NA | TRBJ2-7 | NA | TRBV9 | CASSVYDTSSYEQYF | TGTGCCAGCAGCGTATATGACACGAGCTCCTACGAGCAGTACTTC
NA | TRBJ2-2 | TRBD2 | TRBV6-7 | CASTPKNNRLAGTKNTGELFF | TGTGCCAGCACCCCAAAGAACAATAGACTAGCGGGAACCAAGAACACCGGGGAGCTGTTTTTT
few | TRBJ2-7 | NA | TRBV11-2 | CASTLGAGRGSYEQYF | TGTGCCAGCACCTTAGGCGCTGGCAGGGGCTCCTACGAGCAGTACTTC
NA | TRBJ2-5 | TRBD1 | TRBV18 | CASSVNRGETQYF | TGTGCCAGCTCAGTTAACAGGGGGGAGACCCAGTACTTC
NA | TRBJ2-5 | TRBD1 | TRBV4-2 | CASSQDYRDRVLETQYF | TGTGCCAGCAGCCAAGACTACCGGGACAGGGTTTTGGAGACCCAGTACTTC
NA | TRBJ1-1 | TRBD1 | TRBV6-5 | CASRPTGVNTEAFF | TGTGCCAGCAGACCGACAGGGGTGAACACTGAAGCTTTCTTT
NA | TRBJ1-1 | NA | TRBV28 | CASSSRGGHRPFEAFF | TGTGCCAGCAGTTCTAGGGGGGGACACCGCCCGTTTGAAGCTTTCTTT
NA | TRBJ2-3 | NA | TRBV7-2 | CASSFTRGTDTQYF | TGTGCCAGCAGCTTTACTAGGGGCACAGATACGCAGTATTTT
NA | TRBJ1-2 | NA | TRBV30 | CAWSTTANYGYTF | TGTGCCTGGAGTACGACAGCCAACTATGGCTACACCTTC
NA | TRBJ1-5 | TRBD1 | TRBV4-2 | CASSQDPTGGMGNQPQHF | TGTGCCAGCAGCCAAGATCCTACAGGGGGGATGGGCAATCAGCCCCAGCATTTT
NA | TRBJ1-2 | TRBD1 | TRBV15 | CATSSRWDRINYGYTF | TGTGCCACCAGCTCACGATGGGACAGAATAAACTATGGCTACACCTTC
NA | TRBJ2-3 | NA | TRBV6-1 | CASSESGLRTDTQYF | TGTGCCAGCAGTGAATCAGGGTTACGCACAGATACGCAGTATTTT
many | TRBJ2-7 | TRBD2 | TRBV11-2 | CASSPLGRVGQYF | TGTGCCAGCAGCCCTCTAGGGAGGGTCGGACAGTACTTC
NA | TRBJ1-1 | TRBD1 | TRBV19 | CASSIDRGRIEAFF | TGTGCCAGTAGTATCGACAGGGGAAGAATCGAAGCTTTCTTT
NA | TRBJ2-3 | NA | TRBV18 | CASSPGTLDTQYF | TGTGCCAGCTCACCGGGGACTCTCGATACGCAGTATTTT
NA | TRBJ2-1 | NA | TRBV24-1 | CATKRSDEDEQFF | TGTGCCACCAAGAGGTCCGACGAAGATGAGCAGTTCTTC
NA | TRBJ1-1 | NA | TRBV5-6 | CASSLFPEMNTEAFF | TGTGCCAGCAGCTTGTTTCCAGAAATGAACACTGAAGCTTTCTTT
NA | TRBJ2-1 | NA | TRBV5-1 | CASSDQYNEQFF | TGCGCCAGCAGCGATCAGTACAATGAGCAGTTCTTC
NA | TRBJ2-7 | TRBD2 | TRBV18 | CASSPVKREIYEQYF | TGTGCCAGCTCACCGGTTAAGCGGGAGATCTACGAGCAGTACTTC
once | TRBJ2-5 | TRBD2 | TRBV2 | CASSSGTSGRAWETQYF | TGTGCCAGCAGTTCCGGGACTAGCGGGAGGGCCTGGGAGACCCAGTACTTC
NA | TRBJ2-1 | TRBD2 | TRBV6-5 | CASRVAGAHYNEQFF | TGTGCCAGCAGGGTTGCGGGAGCCCACTACAATGAGCAGTTCTTC
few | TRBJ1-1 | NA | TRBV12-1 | CASSHPEGANTEAFF | TGTGCCAGCAGCCACCCGGAAGGGGCAAACACTGAAGCTTTCTTT
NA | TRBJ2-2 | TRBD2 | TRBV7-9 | CASPTGTSGRVGELFF | TGTGCCAGCCCGACCGGGACTAGCGGGAGAGTCGGGGAGCTGTTTTTT
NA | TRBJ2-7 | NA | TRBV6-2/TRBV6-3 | CASSYGYTAYEQYF | TGTGCCAGCAGTTACGGGTACACAGCCTACGAGCAGTACTTC
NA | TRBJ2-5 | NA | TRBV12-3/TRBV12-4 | CASNTGAGTQYF | TGTGCCAGCAATACGGGAGCTGGTACCCAGTACTTC